Following are 4 T cell receptor beta chains from one sample sequenced in a study of Graves' ophthalmopathy and Graves' hyperthyroidism. TCR beta CDR3 amplification used RNA transcripts. HTBI-primed RT-PCR formed the first round, and a multiplex PCR formed the second. TCRdb fed the multiplex PCR reads into MiXCR, producing one record per CDR3 protein. Of a few hundred thousand distinct CDR3 sequences in the sample, more than 20% are singletons; the top ten hold 2.5% to 3.5%. The specimen sequenced was peripheral blood. Source of these receptors: a woman aged 18-30 years with stable Graves' hyperthyroidism.

This rearrangement joins TRBV7-3 to TRBJ2-5; D might be TRBD1 (6 bases). V was trimmed by 5 bases and J by 8 bases, leaving 27 bases between them. Germline V gives CDR1 SGHTA, CDR2 FQGTGA. The CDR3 runs 17 residues. DNA for the CDR3: TGTGCCAGCAGCCAAAACGCGGCAGGGGCACCAAAAGGAACCCAGTACTTC. This gives the protein CASSQNAAGAPKGTQYF.

The sample holds many counts of this clonotype. The V call is TRBV12-3 or TRBV12-4, the J call TRBJ2-7, with a weak D call TRBD2 (7 bases). This CDR3 has 13 amino acids. V was trimmed by 6 bases and J by 4 bases, leaving 13 bases between them. In DNA form, the CDR3 reads TGTGCCAGCAGGAGCGGGACAAATTACGAGCAGTACTTC. This gives the protein CASRSGTNYEQYF.

This clonotype appeared a few times. This may arise from a read error, as a much more abundant clone is one base away. The chain has TRBV20-1 and TRBJ2-7; a weak D match, TRBD1 (6 bases). This CDR3 contains 15 residues. The V and J ends lost 2 bases and 0 bases respectively, with 14 bases between them. Germline V gives CDR1 DFQATT, CDR2 SNEGSKA (reference sequence). DNA for the CDR3: TGCAGTGCTAGATTCGGGGCAGGGGACTCCTACGAGCAGTACTTC. This sequence encodes CSARFGAGDSYEQYF.

At least ten counts were recorded for this clonotype. This chain joins TRBV30 and TRBJ1-2; no reliable D call. V was trimmed by 1 base and J by 8 bases, leaving 14 bases between them. Per the germline V gene, CDR1 is GTSNPN and CDR2 is SVGIG (reference sequence). This CDR3 is built from 13 residues. The chain's CDR3 is CAWSDPGPLGYTF. The CDR3 DNA reads as TGTGCCTGGAGTGATCCAGGACCCCTGGGCTACACCTTC. The full variable domain, completed using reference TRBV30 and TRBJ1-2, is SQTIHQWPATLVQPVGSPLSLECTVEGTSNPNLYWYRQAAGRGLQLLFYSVGIGQISSEVPQNLSASRPQDRQFILSSKKLLLSDSGFYLCAWSDPGPLGYTFGSGTRLTVV.